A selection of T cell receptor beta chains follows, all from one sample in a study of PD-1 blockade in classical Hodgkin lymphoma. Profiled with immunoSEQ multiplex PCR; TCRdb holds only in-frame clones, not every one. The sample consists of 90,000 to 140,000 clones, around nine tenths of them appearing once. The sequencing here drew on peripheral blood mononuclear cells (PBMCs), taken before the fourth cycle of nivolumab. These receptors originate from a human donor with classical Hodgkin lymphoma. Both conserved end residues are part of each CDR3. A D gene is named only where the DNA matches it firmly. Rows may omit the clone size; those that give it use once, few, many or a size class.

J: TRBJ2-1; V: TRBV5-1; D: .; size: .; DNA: TGCGCCAGCAGCTTGGGACTAGAACTCTACAATGAGCAGTTCTTC; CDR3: CASSLGLELYNEQFF
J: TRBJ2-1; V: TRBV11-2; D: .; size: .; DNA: TGTGCCAGCACCCCAGGCGCGGGGTCCAATGAGCAGTTCTTC; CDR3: CASTPGAGSNEQFF
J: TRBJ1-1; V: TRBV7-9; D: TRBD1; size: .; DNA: TGTGCCAGCAGCTCCCGACAGGGTGGGAACACTGAAGCTTTCTTT; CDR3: CASSSRQGGNTEAFF
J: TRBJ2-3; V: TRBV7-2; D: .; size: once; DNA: TGTGCCAGCAGCTTAGTCGTGGATACGCAGTATTTT; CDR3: CASSLVVDTQYF
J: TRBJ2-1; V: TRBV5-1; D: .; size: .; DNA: TGCGCCAGCAGCTTGCGCGGAGTGGACAATGAGCAGTTCTTC; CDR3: CASSLRGVDNEQFF
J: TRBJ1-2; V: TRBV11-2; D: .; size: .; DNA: TGTGCCAGCAGCTTTGATCGGGGACGGGGCTACACCTTC; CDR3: CASSFDRGRGYTF
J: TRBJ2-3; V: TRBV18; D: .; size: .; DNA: TGTGCCAGCTCACCGGATCTAACCACAGATACGCAGTATTTT; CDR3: CASSPDLTTDTQYF
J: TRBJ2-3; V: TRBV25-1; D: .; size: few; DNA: TGTGCCAGCAGTGAATGGGGCAGCAGCACAGATACGCAGTATTTT; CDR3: CASSEWGSSTDTQYF
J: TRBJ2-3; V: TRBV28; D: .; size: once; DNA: TGTGCCAGCAGTTTGCCCGGGCTGAGCACAGATACGCAGTATTTT; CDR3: CASSLPGLSTDTQYF
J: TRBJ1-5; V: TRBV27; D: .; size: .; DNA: TGTGCCAGCAGTTTATCATCCGGATATAGCAATCAGCCCCAGCATTTT; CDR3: CASSLSSGYSNQPQHF
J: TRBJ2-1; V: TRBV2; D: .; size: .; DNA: TGTGCCAGCAGTGATAGTTCGTCCACCGCGGGGGAGCAGTTCTTC; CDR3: CASSDSSSTAGEQFF
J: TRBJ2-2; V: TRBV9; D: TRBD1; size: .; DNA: TGTGCCAGCAGCAAAGACAGGGGGCGAACCGGGGAGCTGTTTTTT; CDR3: CASSKDRGRTGELFF
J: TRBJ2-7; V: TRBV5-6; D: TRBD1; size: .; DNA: TGTGCCAGCAGCTTGCGGACAGGGGCGGTAGGTTACGAGCAGTACTTC; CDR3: CASSLRTGAVGYEQYF
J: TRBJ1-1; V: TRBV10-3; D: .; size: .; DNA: TGTGCCATCAGTGAGGGAAGATCGAACACTGAAGCTTTCTTT; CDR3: CAISEGRSNTEAFF
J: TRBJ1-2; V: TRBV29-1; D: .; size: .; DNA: TGCAGCGTTGCGGGCACTGGCTACACCTTC; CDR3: CSVAGTGYTF